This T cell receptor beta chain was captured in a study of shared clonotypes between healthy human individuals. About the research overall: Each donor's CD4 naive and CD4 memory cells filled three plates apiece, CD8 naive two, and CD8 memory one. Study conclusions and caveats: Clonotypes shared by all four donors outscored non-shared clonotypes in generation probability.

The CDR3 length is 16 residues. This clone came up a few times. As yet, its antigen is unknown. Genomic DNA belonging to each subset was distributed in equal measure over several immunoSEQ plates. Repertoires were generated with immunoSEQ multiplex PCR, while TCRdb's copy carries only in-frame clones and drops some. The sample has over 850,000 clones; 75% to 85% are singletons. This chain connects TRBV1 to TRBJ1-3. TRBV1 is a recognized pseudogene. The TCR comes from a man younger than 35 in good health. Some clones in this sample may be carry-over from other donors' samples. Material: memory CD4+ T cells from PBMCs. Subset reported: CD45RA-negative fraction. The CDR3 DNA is TGCACCAGCAGCCAAGTCGACCGCTACTCTGGAAACACCATATATTTT. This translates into CTSSQVDRYSGNTIYF.